This TCR beta chain was identified during a study of T cell repertoires in cytomegalovirus infection. Whole-study context: Indications came from public TCR beta signatures; they pointed to CMV infection and to a matching HLA type. Study-level points and caveats: Cumulative public TCR beta family frequency identified carriers of CMV plus the relevant HLA. HLA-C-restricted CMV-specific TCR beta clonotypes were dominant in the ex vivo response.

Using its own MiXCR run on the reads, TCRdb lists one record per CDR3 protein. The repertoire holds about 740,000 distinct CDR3 sequences, roughly 36% seen once, with around 2.8% in the top ten. The germline CDR1 and CDR2 sequences are DFQATT and SNEGSKA (reference sequence). Trimming removed 6 bases from V and 2 bases from J; junction bases left unmatched: 11. The CDR3 contains 16 residues. This clonotype has just a few counts. Its antigen is not known. Input material: PBMCs. This clonotype was sampled from a human donor in good health (CMV status not recorded). Some clones in this sample may be carry-over from other donors' samples. This sequence joins TRBV20-1 and TRBJ2-7; 12 nucleotides match TRBD2. CDR3 region: CSAETSGSGIPYEQYF. CDR3 nucleotides: TGCAGTGCCGAGACTAGCGGGAGCGGAATTCCCTACGAGCAGTACTTC.